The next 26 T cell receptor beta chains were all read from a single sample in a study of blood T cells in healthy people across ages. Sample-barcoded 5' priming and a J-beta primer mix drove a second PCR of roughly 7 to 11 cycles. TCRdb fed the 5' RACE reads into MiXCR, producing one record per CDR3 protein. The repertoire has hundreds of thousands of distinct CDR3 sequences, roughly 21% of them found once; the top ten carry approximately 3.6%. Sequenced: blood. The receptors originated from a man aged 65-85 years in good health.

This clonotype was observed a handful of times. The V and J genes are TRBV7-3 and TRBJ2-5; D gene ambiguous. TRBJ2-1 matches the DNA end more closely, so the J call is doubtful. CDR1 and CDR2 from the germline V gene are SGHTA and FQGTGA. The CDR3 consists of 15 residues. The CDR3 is CASSLPDRPYNEQFF. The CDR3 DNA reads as TGTGCCAGCAGCTTACCGGACCGCCCTTACAATGAGCAGTTCTTC.

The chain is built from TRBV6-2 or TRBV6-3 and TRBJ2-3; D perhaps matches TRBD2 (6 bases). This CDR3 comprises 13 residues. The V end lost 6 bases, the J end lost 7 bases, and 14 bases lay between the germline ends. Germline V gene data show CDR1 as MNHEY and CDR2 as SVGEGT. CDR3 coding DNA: TGTGCCAGCAGGGAGGAGGGCCGCTATACGCAGTATTTT. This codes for CASREEGRYTQYF.

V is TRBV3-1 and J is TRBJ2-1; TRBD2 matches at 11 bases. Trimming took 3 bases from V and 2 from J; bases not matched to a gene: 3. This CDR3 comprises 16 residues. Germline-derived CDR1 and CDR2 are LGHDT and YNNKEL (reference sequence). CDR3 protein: CASSQQLAGAYNEQFF. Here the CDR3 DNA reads TGTGCCAGCAGCCAGCAACTAGCGGGAGCCTACAATGAGCAGTTCTTC.

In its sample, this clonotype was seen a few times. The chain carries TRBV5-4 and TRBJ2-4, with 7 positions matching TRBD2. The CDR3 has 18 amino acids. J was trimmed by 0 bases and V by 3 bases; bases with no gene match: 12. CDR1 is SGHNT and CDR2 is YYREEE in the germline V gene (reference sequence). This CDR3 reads CASSSASGNPTAKNIQYF. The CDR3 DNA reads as TGTGCCAGCAGCTCGGCTAGCGGAAACCCAACAGCCAAAAACATTCAGTACTTC. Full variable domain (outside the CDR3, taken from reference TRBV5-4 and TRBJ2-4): ETGVTQSPTHLIKTRGQQVTLRCSSQSGHNTVSWYQQALGQGPQFIFQYYREEENGRGNFPPRFSGLQFPNYSSELNVNALELDDSALYLCASSSASGNPTAKNIQYFGAGTRLSVL.

The CDR3 loop reads CSAAGHLYGYTF. The CDR3 DNA reads as TGCAGTGCTGCGGGACATCTCTATGGCTACACCTTC. This chain links TRBV20-1 with TRBJ1-2; tentatively, D is TRBD1 (6 bases). CDR1 is DFQATT, CDR2 SNEGSKA, per germline (reference sequence). V dropped 5 bases and J dropped 4 bases, with 11 bases sitting between them. The CDR3 is 12 amino acids.

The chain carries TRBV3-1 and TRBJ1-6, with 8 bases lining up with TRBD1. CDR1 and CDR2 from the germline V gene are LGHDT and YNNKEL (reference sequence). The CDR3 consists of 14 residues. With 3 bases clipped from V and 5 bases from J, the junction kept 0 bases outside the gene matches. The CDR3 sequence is CASSQGQDNSPLHF. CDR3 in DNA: TGTGCCAGCAGCCAGGGACAGGATAATTCACCCCTCCACTTT. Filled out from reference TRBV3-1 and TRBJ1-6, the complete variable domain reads DTAVSQTPKYLVTQMGNDKSIKCEQNLGHDTMYWYKQDSKKFLKIMFSYNNKELIINETVPNRFSPKSPDKAHLNLHINSLELGDSAVYFCASSQGQDNSPLHFGNGTRLTVT.

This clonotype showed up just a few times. CDR3 nucleotides: TGTGCCAGCAGATCGAGTGAAAAACTGTTTTTT. It codes for CASRSSEKLFF. The chain links TRBV12-3 or TRBV12-4 to TRBJ1-4; D uncertain. The V and J ends lost 6 bases and 7 bases respectively, with 6 bases between them. This CDR3 has 11 amino acids.

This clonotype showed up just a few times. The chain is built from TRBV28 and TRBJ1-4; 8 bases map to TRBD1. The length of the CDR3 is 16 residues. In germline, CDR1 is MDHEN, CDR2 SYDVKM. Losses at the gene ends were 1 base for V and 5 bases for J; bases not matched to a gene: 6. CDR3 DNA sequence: TGTGCCAGCAGTTTATCCCGGACAGGGAGGAATGAAAAACTGTTTTTT. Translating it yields CASSLSRTGRNEKLFF.

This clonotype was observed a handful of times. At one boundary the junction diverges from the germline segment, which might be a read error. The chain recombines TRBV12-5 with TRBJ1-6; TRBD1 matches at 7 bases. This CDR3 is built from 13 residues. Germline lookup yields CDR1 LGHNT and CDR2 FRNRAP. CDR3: CASGLGQHSPLHF. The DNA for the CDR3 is TGTGCTAGTGGCTTGGGACAGCATTCACCCCTCCACTTT.

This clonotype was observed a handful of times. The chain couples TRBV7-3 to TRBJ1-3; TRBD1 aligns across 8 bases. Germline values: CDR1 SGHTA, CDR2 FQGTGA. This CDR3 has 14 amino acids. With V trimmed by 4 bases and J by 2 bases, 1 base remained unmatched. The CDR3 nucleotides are TGTGCCAGCAGCTCGACAGGGGCTGGAAACACCATATATTTT. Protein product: CASSSTGAGNTIYF.

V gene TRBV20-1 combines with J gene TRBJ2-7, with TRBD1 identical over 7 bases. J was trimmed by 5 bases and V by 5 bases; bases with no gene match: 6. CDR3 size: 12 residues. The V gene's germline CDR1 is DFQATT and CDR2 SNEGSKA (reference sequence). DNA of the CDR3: TGCAGTGCTGGTAGACAGGGCGACGAGCAGTACTTC. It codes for CSAGRQGDEQYF.

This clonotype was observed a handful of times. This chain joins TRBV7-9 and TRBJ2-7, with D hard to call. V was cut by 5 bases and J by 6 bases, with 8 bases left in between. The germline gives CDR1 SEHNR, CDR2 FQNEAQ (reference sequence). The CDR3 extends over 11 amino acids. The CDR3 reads CASSPLVEQYF. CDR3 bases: TGTGCCAGCAGCCCCTTGGTCGAGCAGTACTTC. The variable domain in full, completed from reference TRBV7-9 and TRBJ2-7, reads DTGVSQNPRHKITKRGQNVTFRCDPISEHNRLYWYRQTLGQGPEFLTYFQNEAQLEKSRLLSDRFSAERPKGSFSTLEIQRTEQGDSAMYLCASSPLVEQYFGPGTRLTVT.

In DNA, the CDR3 is TGTGCCAGCAGTTTGTCCCAGGTATTCGCTGGAAACACCATATATTTT. This sequence encodes CASSLSQVFAGNTIYF. The V and J genes are TRBV12-3 or TRBV12-4 and TRBJ1-3; D is uncertain. The CDR3 extends over 16 amino acids. The germline V and J ends were trimmed by 3 bases and 2 bases, with 14 bases remaining between them.

The CDR3 coding sequence is TGTGCCAGCAGTTACGCCCGGACAGGGGGCTCCCCTGAAGCTTTCTTT. Encoded protein: CASSYARTGGSPEAFF. The chain combines TRBV6-5 with TRBJ1-1; TRBD1 agrees at 11 bases. This CDR3 is built from 16 residues. The J segment lost 6 bases and the V segment lost 2 bases, leaving 8 bases of the junction unmatched. CDR1 MNHEY and CDR2 SVGAGI come from the germline V gene.

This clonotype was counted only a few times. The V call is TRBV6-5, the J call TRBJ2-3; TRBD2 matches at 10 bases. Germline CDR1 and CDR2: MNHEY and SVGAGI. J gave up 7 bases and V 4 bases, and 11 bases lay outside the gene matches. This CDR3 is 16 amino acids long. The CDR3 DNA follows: TGTGCCAGCAGTTTGTACGCTAGCGGGAGCCCACATACGCAGTATTTT. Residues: CASSLYASGSPHTQYF.

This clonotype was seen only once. The CDR3 DNA reads TGCAGTGCTAGCTGGGACAGGGGGGCCAAAAACATTCAGTACTTC. Its translation: CSASWDRGAKNIQYF. The J gene is TRBJ2-4, the V gene TRBV20-1; 11 bases are shared with TRBD1. The CDR3 runs to 15 residues. V shed 3 bases and J 1 base; nucleotides not matched to a gene: 2. CDR1 and CDR2 from the germline V gene are DFQATT and SNEGSKA (reference sequence).

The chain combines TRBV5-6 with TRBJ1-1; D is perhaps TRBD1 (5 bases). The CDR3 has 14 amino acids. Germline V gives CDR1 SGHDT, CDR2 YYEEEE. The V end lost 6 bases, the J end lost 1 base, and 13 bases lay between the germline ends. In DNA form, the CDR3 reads TGTGCCAGCACCCGGGGACTCCCGAACACTGAAGCTTTCTTT. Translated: CASTRGLPNTEAFF.

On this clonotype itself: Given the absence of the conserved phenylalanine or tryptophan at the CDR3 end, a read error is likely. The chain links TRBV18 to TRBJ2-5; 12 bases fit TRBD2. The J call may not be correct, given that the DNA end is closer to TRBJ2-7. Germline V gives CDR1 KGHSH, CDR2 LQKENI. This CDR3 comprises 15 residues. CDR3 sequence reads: CASSPRLAGEYEQYS. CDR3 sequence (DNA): TGTGCCAGCTCACCTCGACTAGCGGGGGAATACGAGCAGTACTCC.

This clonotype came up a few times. The CDR3 reads CSASLAGINVGLDEQFF. The DNA of the CDR3 is TGCAGTGCTAGTCTAGCGGGAATTAATGTGGGCTTGGATGAGCAGTTCTTC. The chain is built from TRBV20-1 and TRBJ2-1, with 9 bases matching TRBD2. Germline V gene lookup returns CDR1 DFQATT and CDR2 SNEGSKA (reference sequence). The J segment lost 8 bases and the V segment lost 3 bases, leaving 17 bases of the junction unmatched. This CDR3 region has 17 residues.

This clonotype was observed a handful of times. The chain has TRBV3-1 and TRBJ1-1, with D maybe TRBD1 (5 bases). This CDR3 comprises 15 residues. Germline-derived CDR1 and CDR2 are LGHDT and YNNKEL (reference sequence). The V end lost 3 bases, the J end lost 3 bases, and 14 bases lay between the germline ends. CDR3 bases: TGTGCCAGCAGCCAGGAAGGGGTCCCGGACACTGAAGCTTTCTTT. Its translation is CASSQEGVPDTEAFF.

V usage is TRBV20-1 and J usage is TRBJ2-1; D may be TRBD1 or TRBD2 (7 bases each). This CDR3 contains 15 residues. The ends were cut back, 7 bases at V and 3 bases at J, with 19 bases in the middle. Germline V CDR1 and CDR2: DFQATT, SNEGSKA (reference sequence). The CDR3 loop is CSVEGAGVDYNEQFF. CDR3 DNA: TGCAGTGTTGAGGGGGCGGGAGTGGACTACAATGAGCAGTTCTTC.

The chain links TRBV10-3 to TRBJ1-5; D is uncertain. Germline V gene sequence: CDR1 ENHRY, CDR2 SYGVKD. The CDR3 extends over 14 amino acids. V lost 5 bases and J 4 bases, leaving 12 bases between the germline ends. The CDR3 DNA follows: TGTGCCATCAGTCCAGGCCGGGAAAATCAGCCCCAGCATTTT. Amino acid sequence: CAISPGRENQPQHF.

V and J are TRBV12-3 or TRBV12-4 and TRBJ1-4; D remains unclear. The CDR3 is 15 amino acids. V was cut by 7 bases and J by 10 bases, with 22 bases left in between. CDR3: CASTSPEGGVGKLFF. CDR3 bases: TGTGCCAGCACCTCTCCGGAGGGCGGAGTAGGAAAACTGTTTTTT.

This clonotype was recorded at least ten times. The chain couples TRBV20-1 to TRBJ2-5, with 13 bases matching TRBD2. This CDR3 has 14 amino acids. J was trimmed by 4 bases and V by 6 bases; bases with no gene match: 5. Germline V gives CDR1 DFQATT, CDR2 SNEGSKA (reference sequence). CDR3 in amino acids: CSAGLAGVRETQYF. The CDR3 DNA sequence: TGCAGTGCCGGACTAGCGGGAGTTCGAGAGACCCAGTACTTC.

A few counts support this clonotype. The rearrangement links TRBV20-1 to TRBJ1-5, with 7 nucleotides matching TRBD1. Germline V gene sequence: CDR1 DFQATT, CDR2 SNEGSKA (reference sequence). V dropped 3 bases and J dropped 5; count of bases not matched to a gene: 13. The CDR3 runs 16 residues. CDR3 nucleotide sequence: TGCAGTGCTAGTAATCCGTTGAGACAGGGCTATCAGCCCCAGCATTTT. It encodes CSASNPLRQGYQPQHF.

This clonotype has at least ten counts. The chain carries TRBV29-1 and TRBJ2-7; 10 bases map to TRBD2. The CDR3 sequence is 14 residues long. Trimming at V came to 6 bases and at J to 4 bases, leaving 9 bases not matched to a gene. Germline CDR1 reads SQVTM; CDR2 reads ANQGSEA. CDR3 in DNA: TGCAGCGTCGTTACCGGGACTAGCGTTTACGAGCAGTACTTC. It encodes CSVVTGTSVYEQYF.